Reported below is one TCR beta chain. This sample is drawn from a study of blood T cell repertoires in COVID-19. Overall study: Material from acute and convalescent COVID-19 was sourced from the United States, Italy and Spain. The analysed material was cDNA or gDNA that came from T cells, B-cell-depleted T cells, or PBMCs.

The germline V gene encodes CDR1 MDHEN and CDR2 SYDVKM. The CDR3 has 13 amino acids. V was clipped by 3 bases and J by 0 bases, with 5 bases between them. Source study methods: Amplified reference gene primers provided the basis for estimating nucleated cell counts. Libraries were prepared by immunoSEQ multiplex PCR; TCRdb keeps only in-frame clonotypes and omits some of them. The V and J calls and clone size are taken from that table; D and trimming were inferred from the DNA. The sample includes about 60,000 clones, more than 75% seen only once; the top ten take roughly 8.7%. This sequence joins TRBV28 and TRBJ1-1; D gene ambiguous. The origin of this receptor is a woman over 75 with acute or convalescent COVID-19. Sequenced: peripheral blood. Here the CDR3 reads CASSFQLNTEAFF. Written as DNA, the CDR3 is TGTGCCAGCAGTTTTCAATTGAACACTGAAGCTTTCTTT.